These 30 T cell receptor beta chains were sequenced from one sample in a study of blood T cell repertoires in COVID-19. Clones were read by immunoSEQ multiplex PCR, and TCRdb kept only the in-frame ones, dropping some. Of fewer than 200,000 clones listed, approximately 84% are singletons. Specimen: peripheral blood. These receptors were collected from a man aged 40-50 years who had recovered from COVID-19.

This clone came up once. The chain combines TRBV7-6 with TRBJ1-4, with D uncertain. Trimming removed 5 bases from V and 6 bases from J, with 16 bases in between. The length of the CDR3 is 15 residues. Germline V gene lookup returns CDR1 SGHVS and CDR2 FNYEAQ. In DNA, the CDR3 is TGTGCCAGCAGCCCGGGCTTAAGGGAGGATGAAAAACTGTTTTTT. This codes for CASSPGLREDEKLFF.

This chain joins TRBV6-5 and TRBJ1-6; 7 nucleotides line up with TRBD1. V dropped 6 bases and J dropped 7; count of bases not matched to a gene: 9. Germline V gene data show CDR1 as MNHEY and CDR2 as SVGAGI. CDR3 size: 15 residues. The CDR3 bases are TGTGCCAGCAGAGCCACGGGACAGAGGAATTCACCCCTCCACTTT. The encoded protein is CASRATGQRNSPLHF.

The chain combines TRBV4-3 with TRBJ2-3, with 7 bases that match TRBD1. There are 15 residues in the CDR3. J lost 4 bases, V lost 4 bases, and 8 bases had no gene match. The germline V gene encodes CDR1 LGHNA and CDR2 YSLEER. The CDR3 is CASSLWDSISDTQYF. The DNA for the CDR3 is TGCGCCAGCAGCCTGTGGGACAGTATTTCAGATACGCAGTATTTT.

The chain links TRBV6-5 to TRBJ1-5, with D maybe TRBD1 (6 bases). CDR1 and CDR2 (germline): MNHEY, SVGAGI. The CDR3 covers 15 residues. Trimming left V 6 bases short and J 4 bases short, with 16 bases between. This chain's CDR3 is CASRVGHSGNQPQHF. CDR3 DNA: TGTGCCAGCAGGGTGGGACACTCTGGGAATCAGCCCCAGCATTTT.

This clone was seen repeatedly, ten times or more. This chain uses TRBV6-5 with TRBJ1-1; 7 bases are shared with TRBD1. Germline CDR1 and CDR2: MNHEY and SVGAGI. V lost 5 bases and J lost 2; bases outside the gene matches: 5. This CDR3 region has 14 residues. In DNA, the CDR3 is TGTGCCAGCAGTCCGGGACAGAGTAACACTGAAGCTTTCTTT. Translation gives CASSPGQSNTEAFF.

The chain has TRBV29-1 and TRBJ2-5, with D unclear. This CDR3 region has 14 residues. The V end was cut by 7 bases, the J end by 2 bases, with 17 bases between. From germline, CDR1 is SQVTM and CDR2 ANQGSEA. The CDR3 protein is CSARTTAEQETQYF. DNA of the CDR3: TGCAGCGCCCGCACGACTGCCGAACAAGAGACCCAGTACTTC.

The sample holds a few counts of this clone. The genes are TRBV5-5 and TRBJ2-5, with 8 bases identical to TRBD1. This CDR3 is built from 17 residues. Germline V lookup: CDR1 SGHKS, CDR2 YYEKEE (reference sequence). J was trimmed by 1 base and V by 3 bases; bases with no gene match: 11. This CDR3 reads CASSWADRGGPQETQYF. CDR3 nucleotide sequence: TGTGCCAGCAGCTGGGCCGACAGGGGTGGTCCCCAAGAGACCCAGTACTTC.

This chain links TRBV29-1 with TRBJ2-7; D is unclear. V lost 1 base, J lost 3 bases, and 4 bases lay in between. The CDR3 has 11 amino acids. Per the germline V gene, CDR1 is SQVTM and CDR2 is ANQGSEA. As DNA, the CDR3 is TGCAGCGTTGAAGGCGTCTACGAGCAGTACTTC. Encoded protein: CSVEGVYEQYF.

The chain employs TRBV21-1 and TRBJ1-2; TRBD1 is taken as the D call from the table, unchecked against the DNA. TRBV21-1 is a listed pseudogene. The CDR3 is 14 amino acids. CDR3 nucleotide sequence: TGTGCCAGCAGATCTACAGGGGGCCGGTATGGCTACACCTTC. This encodes CASRSTGGRYGYTF.

The chain links TRBV5-8 to TRBJ2-2, with D possibly TRBD2 on 5 matching bases. Germline V gives CDR1 SGHTS, CDR2 YDEGEE. V was shortened by 1 base and J by 5 bases, with 15 bases between the two germline ends. The CDR3 length is 16 residues. The CDR3 region is CASSLSWVGETGELFF. The CDR3 coding sequence is TGTGCCAGCAGCTTGTCTTGGGTCGGGGAGACCGGGGAGCTGTTTTTT.

This chain connects TRBV7-2 to TRBJ2-3; 13 nucleotides agree with TRBD2. There are 15 residues in the CDR3. Germline values: CDR1 SGHTA, CDR2 FQGNSA. V shed 3 bases and J 4 bases; nucleotides not matched to a gene: 1. As DNA, the CDR3 is TGTGCCAGCAGCTTGGGACTAGCGGGGCCAGATACGCAGTATTTT. Translating it yields CASSLGLAGPDTQYF.

This rearrangement joins TRBV5-1 to TRBJ1-1; D uncertain. Germline V CDR1 and CDR2: SGHRS, YFSETQ. This CDR3 is 13 amino acids long. V was trimmed by 0 bases and J by 7 bases, leaving 10 bases between them. CDR3: CASSLGGMDEAFF. The CDR3 nucleotides read TGCGCCAGCAGCTTGGGAGGGATGGATGAAGCTTTCTTT.

The chain carries TRBV27 and TRBJ1-4, with 7 nucleotides matching TRBD1. The V gene's germline CDR1 is MNHEY and CDR2 SMNVEV (reference sequence). The CDR3 sequence is 15 residues long. V shed 6 bases, J shed 3 bases, and the junction held 7 bases outside the gene matches. The CDR3 spells CASRRTGDPNEKLFF. The CDR3 DNA reads as TGTGCCAGCAGGAGAACAGGGGATCCTAATGAAAAACTGTTTTTT. Full variable domain (missing parts from reference TRBV27 and TRBJ1-4): EAQVTQNPRYLITVTGKKLTVTCSQNMNHEYMSWYRQDPGLGLRQIYYSMNVEVTDKGDVPEGYKVSRKEKRNFPLILESPSPNQTSLYFCASRRTGDPNEKLFFGSGTQLSVL.

This clone appeared once. This rearrangement joins TRBV4-3 to TRBJ1-1; D uncertain. CDR1 is LGHNA, CDR2 YSLEER, per germline. This CDR3 spans 15 amino acids. The V and J ends lost 0 bases and 4 bases respectively, with 12 bases between them. CDR3 DNA: TGCGCCAGCAGCCAAGATTCCGGGATTGGCACTGAAGCTTTCTTT. The encoded protein is CASSQDSGIGTEAFF.

V gene TRBV6-2 or TRBV6-3 combines with J gene TRBJ2-3, with 9 bases identical to TRBD2. The V gene end was trimmed by 2 bases and the J gene end by 0 bases; junction bases not matched to a gene: 9. Germline V lookup: CDR1 MNHEY, CDR2 SVGEGT. The CDR3 sequence is 18 residues long. CDR3 sequence: CASSYLLTSGRSTDTQYF. The CDR3 coding sequence is TGTGCCAGCAGTTACCTCCTGACTAGCGGCAGAAGCACAGATACGCAGTATTTT.

This sequence joins TRBV6-5 and TRBJ2-7; TRBD1 aligns across 10 bases. CDR1 and CDR2 from the germline V gene are MNHEY and SVGAGI. The CDR3 spans 15 residues. Germline trimming cut 0 bases from V and 4 bases from J; bases unmatched to any gene: 3. This CDR3 reads CASSYSDRGPYEQYF. The DNA of the CDR3 is TGTGCCAGCAGTTACTCAGACAGGGGGCCGTACGAGCAGTACTTC.

The gene calls are TRBV6-2 or TRBV6-3 and TRBJ2-4; D not certain. The CDR3 is 12 residues long. Germline loops: CDR1 MNHEY, CDR2 SVGEGT. V was clipped by 6 bases and J by 12 bases, with 15 bases between them. The CDR3 DNA reads as TGTGCCAGCAGCCTCCGGTTGAGCGATCAGTACTTC. Translated, it gives CASSLRLSDQYF.

CDR3 in amino acids: CSASSGEHTYNEQFF. CDR3 bases: TGCAGTGCCAGTAGCGGGGAGCATACCTACAATGAGCAGTTCTTC. This chain connects TRBV20-1 to TRBJ2-1; 8 nucleotides line up with TRBD2. CDR1 and CDR2 from the germline V gene are DFQATT and SNEGSKA (reference sequence). The ends lost 6 bases at V and 2 bases at J; junction bases unmatched: 9. The CDR3 spans 15 residues.

This chain links TRBV2 with TRBJ2-4; D unresolved. Germline CDR1 reads SNHLY; CDR2 reads FYNNEI. This CDR3 spans 16 amino acids. V was clipped by 3 bases and J by 1 base, with 13 bases between them. The CDR3 DNA sequence: TGTGCCAGCAGTGAGAGGCAATCGGGTGCCAAAAACATTCAGTACTTC. Its translation: CASSERQSGAKNIQYF.

This CDR3 reads CAWRQGAGEQYF. The CDR3 nucleotides are TGTGCCTGGAGACAGGGGGCGGGTGAGCAGTACTTC. This chain links TRBV30 with TRBJ2-7; TRBD1 aligns across 9 bases. There are 12 residues in the CDR3. The ends lost 3 bases at V and 7 bases at J; junction bases unmatched: 4. The germline V gene has CDR1 GTSNPN and CDR2 SVGIG (reference sequence).

Here the CDR3 reads CARFTGVSEKLFF. The CDR3 nucleotides read TGTGCCAGGTTCACCGGAGTGAGTGAAAAACTGTTTTTT. The chain carries TRBV6-4 and TRBJ1-4; no clear D. The V end lost 9 bases, the J end lost 7 bases, and 15 bases lay between the germline ends. This CDR3 has 13 amino acids. Germline-derived CDR1 and CDR2 are MRHNA and SNTAGT.

The genes are TRBV19 and TRBJ2-3; 8 nucleotides align to TRBD2. J was trimmed by 6 bases and V by 3 bases; bases with no gene match: 2. The CDR3 contains 13 residues. The germline V gene has CDR1 LNHDA and CDR2 SQIVND (reference sequence). In DNA form, the CDR3 reads TGTGCCAGTAGTATTACGGGGGGGGATACGCAGTATTTT. Its protein is CASSITGGDTQYF.

This clone was found a few times. This chain uses TRBV6-4 with TRBJ1-6; 9 bases fit TRBD1. This CDR3 has 15 residues. Germline V gives CDR1 MRHNA, CDR2 SNTAGT. V gave up 0 bases and J gave up 10 bases; unmatched junction bases: 4. The CDR3 is CASSDSGQGNSPLHF. DNA of the CDR3: TGTGCCAGCAGTGACTCGGGACAGGGTAACTCACCCCTCCACTTT.

The J gene is TRBJ2-6, the V gene TRBV18; 12 bases are a match to TRBD1. Germline trimming cut 3 bases from V and 0 bases from J; bases unmatched to any gene: 15. The germline gives CDR1 KGHSH, CDR2 LQKENI. The CDR3 extends over 22 amino acids. In DNA, the CDR3 is TGTGCCAGCTCACCGGGGACAGGGGGCTTATCACTTATCCTCTCTGGGGCCAACGTCCTGACTTTC. The encoded protein is CASSPGTGGLSLILSGANVLTF. The full variable domain, its missing parts supplied by reference TRBV18 and TRBJ2-6, is NAGVMQNPRHLVRRRGQEARLRCSPMKGHSHVYWYRQLPEEGLKFMVYLQKENIIDESGMPKERFSAEFPKEGPSILRIQQVVRGDSAAYFCASSPGTGGLSLILSGANVLTFGAGSRLTVL.

With respect to this clone: The junction departs from germline at one end; a sequencing error may be responsible. In nucleotides, the CDR3 is TGTGCTAGCAGCTTCACGGGGGGGCGACCTCCCGATACGCAGTATTTT. The encoded protein is CASSFTGGRPPDTQYF. The rearrangement links TRBV7-7 to TRBJ2-3, with 8 bases that match TRBD2. The CDR3 loop spans 16 amino acids. Per germline, CDR1 SSHAT and CDR2 FNYEAQ (reference sequence).

The V gene is TRBV4-2, the J gene TRBJ2-7; D not certain. The V gene's germline CDR1 is LGHNA and CDR2 YNFKEQ. The V end was cut by 0 bases, the J end by 7 bases, with 13 bases between. This CDR3 spans 14 amino acids. The DNA of the CDR3 is TGTGCCAGCAGCCAAGATTTCTCCGGTTATGAGCAGTACTTC. Translating gives CASSQDFSGYEQYF.

The chain joins TRBV7-2 to TRBJ1-3; D may be TRBD1 (6 bases). The length of the CDR3 is 15 residues. The germline V and J ends were trimmed by 5 bases and 2 bases, with 13 bases remaining between them. CDR1 and CDR2 (germline): SGHTA, FQGNSA. The DNA of the CDR3 is TGTGCCAGCAGCCCGGGGGGGGGCCCTGGAAACACCATATATTTT. Translating it yields CASSPGGGPGNTIYF.

This sequence joins TRBV9 and TRBJ2-1; TRBD2 matches at 12 bases. The CDR3 loop spans 13 amino acids. Germline V gene sequence: CDR1 SGDLS, CDR2 YYNGEE. The V gene end was trimmed by 6 bases and the J gene end by 8 bases; junction bases not matched to a gene: 3. The CDR3 DNA is TGTGCCAGCACTAGCGGGGGGGCGGATGAGCAGTTCTTC. As protein: CASTSGGADEQFF.

This clone was counted once. The chain combines TRBV9 with TRBJ1-2; a possible D gene is TRBD1 (5 bases). V was cut by 0 bases and J by 4 bases, with 7 bases left in between. The CDR3 totals 13 residues. Germline CDR1 is SGDLS and CDR2 is YYNGEE. CDR3 region: CASSVVGGYGYTF. In nucleotides, the CDR3 is TGTGCCAGCAGCGTAGTGGGGGGCTATGGCTACACCTTC.

J is TRBJ1-1 and V is TRBV18; 7 positions match TRBD1. Germline V gene sequence: CDR1 KGHSH, CDR2 LQKENI. The junction had 6 bases not matched to a gene; V was cut back by 3 bases and J by 11 bases. The CDR3 runs 12 residues. CDR3 residues: CASSPNRGQAFF. CDR3 DNA: TGTGCCAGCTCACCGAATCGGGGACAGGCTTTCTTT. The whole variable domain, remainder taken from reference TRBV18 and TRBJ1-1, is NAGVMQNPRHLVRRRGQEARLRCSPMKGHSHVYWYRQLPEEGLKFMVYLQKENIIDESGMPKERFSAEFPKEGPSILRIQQVVRGDSAAYFCASSPNRGQAFFGQGTRLTVV.